The rows below give T cell receptor beta chains drawn from one sample of a study of T cells after yellow fever vaccination. TCRdb analysed the 5' RACE reads with MiXCR anew, one entry per CDR3 protein. This repertoire shows hundreds of thousands of distinct CDR3 sequences, roughly 14% found once; its top ten account for more than 12%. Sequencing used PBMCs, obtained on the day of the yellow fever booster vaccination. The receptors were sampled from a man younger than 45 who received the YFV17D yellow fever vaccine. The CDR3 runs from the conserved cysteine through the conserved F or W. A D gene is named only where the DNA matches it firmly. Rows may omit the clone size; those that give it use once, few, many or a size class.

abundance	j_gene	d_gene	v_gene	CDR3aa	CDR3nt
-	TRBJ2-1	-	TRBV29-1	CSVALETTYNEQFF	TGCAGCGTTGCTCTGGAGACCACCTACAATGAGCAGTTCTTC
-	TRBJ2-7	-	TRBV20-1	CSARGPLLGYEQYF	TGCAGTGCTAGAGGACCGCTTCTCGGGTACGAGCAGTACTTC
-	TRBJ2-3	-	TRBV6-9	CGAPEPGLHTDTQYF	TGTGGTGCGCCCGAACCGGGACTCCACACAGATACGCAGTATTTT
-	TRBJ1-5	-	TRBV20-1	CSARDSVQPQHF	TGCAGTGCTAGAGATTCGGTTCAGCCCCAGCATTTT
few	TRBJ2-5	TRBD2	TRBV20-1	CSARDFYAGVKETQYF	TGCAGTGCTAGAGATTTTTATGCGGGAGTCAAAGAGACCCAGTACTTC
-	TRBJ2-1	TRBD1	TRBV19	CASKLRWDSEQFF	TGTGCCAGTAAATTGCGATGGGACAGTGAGCAGTTCTTC
-	TRBJ2-7	TRBD2	TRBV4-1	CASSLSGSPSYEQYF	TGCGCCAGCAGCCTGAGCGGGAGTCCTTCCTACGAGCAGTACTTC
many	TRBJ1-1	-	TRBV12-3/TRBV12-4	CASSLAVTEAFF	TGTGCCAGCAGTTTAGCAGTCACTGAAGCTTTCTTT
-	TRBJ2-5	TRBD2	TRBV6-1	CASSLGTSGIGETQYF	TGTGCCAGCAGCCTTGGAACTAGCGGGATAGGGGAGACCCAGTACTTC
-	TRBJ2-3	-	TRBV27	CASSFDREDRGTQYF	TGTGCCAGCAGTTTCGATAGGGAGGATAGGGGTACGCAGTATTTT
-	TRBJ1-5	-	TRBV14	CASSQSINQPQHF	TGTGCCAGCAGCCAAAGTATCAATCAGCCCCAGCATTTT
-	TRBJ1-1	-	TRBV7-3	CASSYLGNTEAFF	TGTGCCAGCAGCTACTTGGGAAACACTGAAGCTTTCTTT
-	TRBJ2-7	-	TRBV24-1	CATSDFYGYEQYF	TGTGCCACCAGTGATTTTTACGGCTACGAGCAGTACTTC
few	TRBJ2-7	-	TRBV5-1	CASSNGSILTYEQYF	TGCGCCAGCAGCAACGGGAGCATCTTAACCTACGAGCAGTACTTC
few	TRBJ2-1	TRBD2	TRBV5-1	CASSLRPGLELGNEQFF	TGCGCCAGCAGCCTAAGGCCGGGACTAGAGTTAGGCAATGAGCAGTTCTTC
few	TRBJ2-5	TRBD1	TRBV12-3/TRBV12-4	CASSLGGGYETQYF	TGTGCCAGCAGTTTAGGAGGGGGCTATGAGACCCAGTACTTC
-	TRBJ1-2	-	TRBV2	CASSEAQTAGYTF	TGTGCCAGCAGTGAAGCGCAAACGGCTGGCTACACCTTC
-	TRBJ1-2	-	TRBV27	CASSPRVPYGYTF	TGTGCCAGCAGTCCCAGGGTCCCCTATGGCTACACCTTC
-	TRBJ2-3	TRBD2	TRBV14	CASSHRLAGGRYADTQYF	TGTGCCAGCAGCCACCGACTAGCGGGAGGGCGTTATGCAGATACGCAGTATTTT
few	TRBJ2-2	-	TRBV7-2	CASSLTLSSGELFF	TGTGCCAGCAGCTTAACCCTCTCCTCCGGGGAGCTGTTTTTT
-	TRBJ2-2	-	TRBV12-3/TRBV12-4	CASSLALGGTGELFF	TGTGCCAGCAGTTTAGCGCTTGGGGGTACCGGGGAGCTGTTTTTT
-	TRBJ2-5	-	TRBV20-1	CSARESNSSKETQYF	TGCAGTGCTAGAGAATCTAACAGCTCCAAAGAGACCCAGTACTTC
few	TRBJ2-1	-	TRBV4-3	CASSQEVQGVGQFF	TGCGCCAGCAGCCAAGAGGTCCAGGGAGTCGGTCAGTTCTTC
-	TRBJ2-1	TRBD2	TRBV6-2/TRBV6-3	CASSYEALATYNEQFF	TGTGCCAGCAGTTACGAGGCACTAGCGACCTACAATGAGCAGTTCTTC
-	TRBJ2-2	-	TRBV5-1	CASSEVGSNTGELFF	TGCGCCAGCTCCGAGGTCGGCTCGAACACCGGGGAGCTGTTTTTT
-	TRBJ2-6	-	TRBV5-4	CASSLAWGSGANVLTF	TGTGCCAGCAGCTTGGCCTGGGGCTCTGGGGCCAACGTCCTGACTTTC
-	TRBJ2-7	-	TRBV6-1	CASSDLYEQYF	TGTGCCAGCAGTGACCTCTACGAGCAGTACTTC
few	TRBJ2-2	TRBD2	TRBV9	CASSDRSGRGTGELFF	TGTGCCAGCAGCGATCGAAGCGGGAGGGGCACCGGGGAGCTGTTTTTT
-	TRBJ2-1	TRBD2	TRBV7-8	CAGPRGSGSGSSYNEQFF	TGTGCCGGGCCACGGGGGAGCGGGAGCGGGAGCTCCTACAATGAGCAGTTCTTC
-	TRBJ2-1	TRBD2	TRBV27	CASGYSGRADEQFF	TGTGCCAGCGGTTATAGCGGGAGGGCCGATGAGCAGTTCTTC
-	TRBJ2-1	TRBD2	TRBV19	CASSIVGTSGRNEQFF	TGTGCCAGTAGTATAGTCGGGACTAGCGGGAGAAATGAGCAGTTCTTC
-	TRBJ2-1	-	TRBV18	CASSPINGDNEQFF	TGTGCCAGCTCACCTATAAACGGAGACAATGAGCAGTTCTTC
many	TRBJ1-3	TRBD1	TRBV4-2	CASSHPDRGPGNTIYF	TGTGCCAGCAGCCATCCGGACAGGGGGCCTGGAAACACCATATATTTT
-	TRBJ1-1	-	TRBV6-2/TRBV6-3	CASSYNPAALNTEAFF	TGTGCCAGCAGTTATAACCCGGCAGCGTTGAACACTGAAGCTTTCTTT
few	TRBJ2-1	TRBD2	TRBV20-1	CSATTSSGVFEQFF	TGCAGTGCTACTACATCAAGCGGGGTTTTTGAGCAGTTCTTC
few	TRBJ1-1	-	TRBV7-9	CASGESDSGNTEAFF	TGTGCCAGCGGGGAGAGTGACAGCGGGAACACTGAAGCTTTCTTT
few	TRBJ2-7	-	TRBV20-1	CSARGQGFPEQYF	TGCAGTGCTAGAGGGCAGGGCTTCCCGGAGCAGTACTTC
few	TRBJ1-5	-	TRBV20-1	CSARDSGRGQPQHF	TGCAGTGCTAGAGATTCTGGGCGGGGTCAGCCCCAGCATTTT
-	TRBJ2-1	TRBD2	TRBV5-1	CASSSSGTSNNEQFF	TGCGCCAGCAGCTCAAGCGGGACTAGCAACAATGAGCAGTTCTTC
-	TRBJ1-4	TRBD1	TRBV6-5	CASSYSRRGPREKLFF	TGTGCCAGCAGTTACTCGAGGAGGGGGCCTAGGGAAAAACTGTTTTTT
few	TRBJ2-5	-	TRBV20-1	CSAPSVVGETQYF	TGCAGTGCTCCATCCGTGGTGGGCGAGACCCAGTACTTC
-	TRBJ2-5	-	TRBV4-3	CASSSSVAETQYF	TGCGCCAGCAGCTCAAGTGTCGCAGAGACCCAGTACTTC
-	TRBJ2-3	-	TRBV3-1	CASSPHRGPGTDTQYF	TGTGCCAGCAGTCCACACCGGGGACCAGGCACAGATACGCAGTATTTT
few	TRBJ2-3	TRBD2	TRBV7-2	CASSSRTSADTQYF	TGTGCCAGCAGCTCACGGACTAGCGCAGATACGCAGTATTTT